Detailed here is one T cell receptor (beta chain). The antigen remains unidentified. The source of the sample is a study of shared clonotypes between healthy human individuals. Germline V gene sequence: CDR1 SGDLS, CDR2 YYNGEE. The V gene end was trimmed by 0 bases and the J gene end by 9 bases; junction bases not matched to a gene: 4. CDR3 length: 15 amino acids. Points from the study as a whole: The study found lower generation probabilities in non-shared clonotypes than in those shared by all four donors. How much donors shared clonotypes was expected to be affected by sequencing depth.

Method: immunoSEQ multiplex PCR; TCRdb's copy keeps in-frame clones and lacks some. The sample lists over 2 million clones, 90% to 95% occurring once. The chain links TRBV9 to TRBJ2-1, with 12 bases fitting TRBD1. The receptor comes from a man younger than 30 in good health. Sequenced sample: naive CD4+ T cells sorted from blood. Subset here: CD45RA+ positively selected. The CDR3 here is CASSVEGQGAGEQFF. The CDR3 DNA reads TGTGCCAGCAGCGTAGAGGGACAGGGGGCCGGTGAGCAGTTCTTC.